This T cell receptor beta chain comes out of a study of radiation and T cells in renal cell carcinoma. In the study overall: Nephrectomy followed 15 Gy stereotactic body radiation by 4 weeks. Study observations and caveats: Pretreatment tumor biopsies were lacking, so baseline clonotypes are unknown. Top tumor clonotypes rose in blood 2 weeks post-radiation, then contracted.

Time point indicated: blood 2 weeks post-SBRT. Treatment of the sample: 15 Gy SBRT to primary tumor, nephrectomy 4 weeks later. Radiation-treated patients gave blood at baseline, week 2 and week 4. Sequenced by immunoSEQ multiplex PCR; TCRdb stores in-frame clones only, minus some. Of 100,000 to 150,000 clones detected, roughly 91% appear once; the ten largest clones hold 5.8%. As to this clone: Its specificity is unknown.

Trimming left V 8 bases short and J 5 bases short, with 16 bases between. CDR1 is PRHDT and CDR2 is FYEKMQ in the germline V gene (reference sequence). This CDR3 is 14 amino acids long. This clonotype was sampled from a woman in her 70s with renal cell carcinoma. This rearrangement joins TRBV13 to TRBJ2-1; D is perhaps TRBD2 (7 bases). The source material was blood, sampled from a patient whose treatment included radiotherapy and nephrectomy. In DNA, the CDR3 is TGTGCCAGCTCGAAGGGCGGGGGCCACAATGAGCAGTTCTTC. Its protein product is CASSKGGGHNEQFF.